This TCR beta chain was identified in a study of blood T cell repertoires in COVID-19. As for the study in general: T cells, B-cell-depleted T cells, or PBMCs supplied cDNA or gDNA.

Trimming at V came to 5 bases and at J to 3 bases, leaving 7 bases not matched to a gene. This CDR3 contains 14 residues. Germline CDR1 and CDR2: MNHEY and SMNVEV (reference sequence). Using immunoSEQ multiplex PCR, the repertoire was profiled, and TCRdb retains in-frame clones only, with some absent. The table lists 95,000 or so clones, more than 80% of them singletons, with approximately 25% in the top ten. The chain is built from TRBV27 and TRBJ2-7; 7 positions match TRBD1. Sequencing input: peripheral blood. This receptor was identified in a human donor in a cohort sampled during active COVID-19. CDR3 sequence (DNA): TGTGCCAGCAGTGCACGGACAGGAAACTACGAGCAGTACTTC. Its protein product is CASSARTGNYEQYF.